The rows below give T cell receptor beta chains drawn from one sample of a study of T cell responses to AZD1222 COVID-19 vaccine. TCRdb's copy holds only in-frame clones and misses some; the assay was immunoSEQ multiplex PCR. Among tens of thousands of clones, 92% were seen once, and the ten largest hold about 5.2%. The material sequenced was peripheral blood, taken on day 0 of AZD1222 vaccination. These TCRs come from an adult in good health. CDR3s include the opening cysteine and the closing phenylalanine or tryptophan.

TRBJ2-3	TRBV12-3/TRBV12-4	CASSFDRADTQYF
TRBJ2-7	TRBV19	CASSTPGPAYEQYF
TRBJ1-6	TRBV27	CASSEGLYSPLHF
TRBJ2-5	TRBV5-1	CASSPLGVSGETQYF
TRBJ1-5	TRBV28	CASSFHGQGGHQPQHF
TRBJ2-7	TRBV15	CATSRGSGGRAYEQYF
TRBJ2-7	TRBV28	CATNNAGRYEQYF
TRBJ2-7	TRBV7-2	CASSLLAGDSYEQYF
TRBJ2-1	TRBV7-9	CASSLRPGLGGNEQFF
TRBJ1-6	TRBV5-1	CASSLGTLYNSPLHF
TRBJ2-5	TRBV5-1	CASSLPGQETQYF
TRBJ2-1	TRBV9	CASSAPGTSVVNEQFF
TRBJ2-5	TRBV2	CASDFQKETQYF
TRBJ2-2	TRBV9	CASSVSGGRADTGELFF